A selection of T cell receptor beta chains follows, all from one sample in a study of cytomegalovirus exposure and HLA in healthy donors. Libraries were prepared by immunoSEQ multiplex PCR; TCRdb keeps only in-frame clonotypes and omits some of them. The repertoire table contains tens of thousands of clones. Source material: PBMCs. These receptors were obtained from a woman aged 30 to 39 in good health and CMV-seronegative. The CDR3 runs from the conserved cysteine through the conserved F or W. The D gene is left open where the match is weak.

v_gene,len,j_gene,d_gene,CDR3nt,CDR3aa
TRBV18,14,TRBJ1-1,NA,TGTGCCAGCTCACTTCGGGGATATGGCACTGAAGCTTTCTTT,CASSLRGYGTEAFF
TRBV29-1,15,TRBJ1-1,TRBD1,TGCAGCGTGTCGACAGGGGGAGGATTTGACACTGAAGCTTTCTTT,CSVSTGGGFDTEAFF
TRBV10-1,13,TRBJ2-7,NA,TGCGCCAGCAATGGGGACAACTCCTACGAGCAGTACTTC,CASNGDNSYEQYF
TRBV6-1,14,TRBJ1-1,NA,TGTGCCAGCAGTGACGGACAGTTATACACTGAAGCTTTCTTT,CASSDGQLYTEAFF
TRBV6-1,14,TRBJ1-2,NA,TGTGCCAGCAGTGCTCGGGGGGAAAGCTATGGCTACACCTTC,CASSARGESYGYTF
TRBV6-5,13,TRBJ2-1,NA,TGTGCCAGCAAAAGCGCCTCCTACAATGAGCAGTTCTTC,CASKSASYNEQFF
TRBV30,13,TRBJ2-1,NA,TGTGCCTGGAGAAAGGGGGGGGGAAGTGAGCAGTTCTTC,CAWRKGGGSEQFF
TRBV29-1,12,TRBJ1-2,TRBD1,TGCAGCGTCGCCGGGACAGGGAATGGCTACACCTTC,CSVAGTGNGYTF
TRBV5-1,16,TRBJ2-5,TRBD2,TGCGCCAGCAGCTACTTAGCGGGAGAACCTCAAGAGACCCAGTACTTC,CASSYLAGEPQETQYF
TRBV4-2,15,TRBJ1-2,NA,TGTGCCAGCAGCCAAGTAACGGCGGCTGGCTATGGCTACACCTTC,CASSQVTAAGYGYTF
TRBV19,14,TRBJ1-1,TRBD1,TGTGCCAGTAGTATAAGGGGGCCCGACACTGAAGCTTTCTTT,CASSIRGPDTEAFF
TRBV30,14,TRBJ1-2,TRBD1,TGTGCCTGGAGGGACCGGGACAGGGGTCTGAGCTACACCTTC,CAWRDRDRGLSYTF
TRBV5-6,16,TRBJ2-7,NA,TGTGCCAGCAGCTTACTATCCGATCTATTCTCCTACGAGCAGTACTTC,CASSLLSDLFSYEQYF
TRBV4-1,18,TRBJ1-3,TRBD1,TGCGCCAGCAGCCGCCGCGGACAGGGGATTCTCACTGGAAACACCATATATTTT,CASSRRGQGILTGNTIYF
TRBV6-5,15,TRBJ2-3,TRBD1,TGTGCCAGCAAACCGACAGGGTCAAGCACAGATACGCAGTATTTT,CASKPTGSSTDTQYF
TRBV5-1,17,TRBJ2-1,TRBD2,TGCGCCAGCAGCTTGATAGGCGGGAGGGCCTCCACCAATGAGCAGTTCTTC,CASSLIGGRASTNEQFF
TRBV4-2,16,TRBJ2-7,TRBD1,TGTGCCAGCAGCCAAGAGGCGGGACAGGCCTCCTACGAGCAGTACTTC,CASSQEAGQASYEQYF
TRBV27,15,TRBJ2-7,TRBD1,TGTGCCAGCAGTCCTTGGCGGACAGGGACGGGCGAGCAGTACTTC,CASSPWRTGTGEQYF
TRBV11-2,13,TRBJ1-1,NA,TGTGCCAGCAGCTTAGTGGGGGCACCTCAAGCTTTCTTT,CASSLVGAPQAFF
TRBV2,14,TRBJ1-1,TRBD1,TGTGCCAGCAGTATTACGGACAGGGCATTTGAAGCTTTCTTT,CASSITDRAFEAFF